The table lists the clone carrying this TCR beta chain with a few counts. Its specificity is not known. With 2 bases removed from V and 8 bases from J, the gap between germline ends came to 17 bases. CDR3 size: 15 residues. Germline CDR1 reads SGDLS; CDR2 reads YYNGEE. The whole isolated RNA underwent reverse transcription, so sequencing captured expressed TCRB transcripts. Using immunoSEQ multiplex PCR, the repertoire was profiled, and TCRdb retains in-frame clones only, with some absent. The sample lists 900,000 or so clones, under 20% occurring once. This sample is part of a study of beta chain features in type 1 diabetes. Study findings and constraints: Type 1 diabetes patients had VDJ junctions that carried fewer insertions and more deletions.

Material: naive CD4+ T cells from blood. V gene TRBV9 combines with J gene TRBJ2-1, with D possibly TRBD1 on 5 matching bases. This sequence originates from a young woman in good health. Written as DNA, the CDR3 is TGTGCCAGCAGCGTGGCAGGGTTCGCAATCGATGAGCAGTTCTTC. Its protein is CASSVAGFAIDEQFF.